This TCR beta chain originates from a study of blood T cell repertoires in COVID-19. The V end was cut by 6 bases, the J end by 11 bases, with 14 bases between. The CDR3 is 13 amino acids. In the source study's methods: Amplified reference gene primers provided the basis for estimating nucleated cell counts. Here immunoSEQ multiplex PCR was the method, and the copy in TCRdb shows in-frame clones only, minus some. V, J and clone size are those of that table, while D and trimming were read from the DNA. Seen here are about 57,000 clones, around 80% observed once, and the top ten hold around 22%. The rearrangement links TRBV12-3 or TRBV12-4 to TRBJ1-6; D unclear. The receptor's source is an older woman with acute or convalescent COVID-19. The sequenced sample consisted of peripheral blood. In DNA form, the CDR3 reads TGTGCCAGCAGCAACAACCAGCGTGCACCCCTCCACTTT. Translating gives CASSNNQRAPLHF.